The clone carrying this T cell receptor beta chain came up many times. Its antigen remains unidentified. These data belong to a study of T cell repertoires in cytomegalovirus infection. The wider study: Public TCR beta signatures indicated both CMV infection and matching HLA type. General study results and limits: The response measured ex vivo was dominated by TCR beta clonotypes (HLA-C-restricted and CMV-specific). Summed frequency of public TCR beta families distinguished CMV carriers with the relevant HLA.

Germline V gene data show CDR1 as SGHTA and CDR2 as FQGNSA. Between the trimmed V and J ends, which lost 0 bases and 15 bases, there was a span of 15 bases. The CDR3 is 13 residues long. Each CDR3 protein gets one entry after TCRdb re-called the reads with MiXCR. The data show about 740,000 distinct CDR3 sequences, approximately 40% seen once. The sequencing sample was made of PBMCs. The chain employs TRBV7-2 and TRBJ2-1; D is ambiguous. The clonotype originates from a human donor in good health (CMV status not recorded). Some clones in this sample may be carry-over from other donors' samples. The CDR3 coding sequence is TGTGCCAGCAGCTTAGCTGCGTTGAGCAGGCCGTTCTTC. It specifies CASSLAALSRPFF.